Presented here are 23 T cell receptor beta chains from one specimen sequenced in a study of CD4+ T cells in melanoma. Clones were sequenced by immunoSEQ multiplex PCR, and TCRdb holds only the in-frame ones, with some missing. The sample includes about 21,000 clones, roughly four fifths of them seen just once. Material for sequencing was cells from a culture (not recorded whether cultured in vitro). These receptors came from a human donor with melanoma.

The chain has TRBV10-2 and TRBJ1-2; D remains unclear. The V end was cut by 6 bases, the J end by 2 bases, with 13 bases between. The CDR3 totals 14 residues. Germline V gives CDR1 WSHSY, CDR2 SAAADI. CDR3 protein: CASSQTSPNYGYTF. In DNA form, the CDR3 reads TGCGCCAGCAGCCAGACATCTCCCAACTATGGCTACACCTTC.

This chain connects TRBV2 to TRBJ1-5; the match to TRBD1 covers 8 bases. The V gene end was trimmed by 5 bases and the J gene end by 0 bases; junction bases not matched to a gene: 6. The CDR3 extends over 16 amino acids. In germline, CDR1 is SNHLY, CDR2 FYNNEI. The CDR3 protein is CASSTDRGYSNQPQHF. CDR3 in DNA: TGTGCCAGCAGTACCGACAGGGGCTATAGCAATCAGCCCCAGCATTTT.

The V gene is TRBV15, the J gene TRBJ1-1, with a possible D match to TRBD1 (5 bases). Germline values: CDR1 LNHNV, CDR2 YYDKDF (reference sequence). The CDR3 has 13 residues. V was cut by 0 bases and J by 7 bases, with 9 bases left in between. The CDR3 nucleotides read TGTGCCACCAGCAGAGATCTGACAGATGAAGCTTTCTTT. It yields the protein CATSRDLTDEAFF. The full variable domain, rest sourced from reference TRBV15 and TRBJ1-1, is DAMVIQNPRYQVTQFGKPVTLSCSQTLNHNVMYWYQQKSSQAPKLLFHYYDKDFNNEADTPDNFQSRRPNTSFCFLDIRSPGLGDTAMYLCATSRDLTDEAFFGQGTRLTVV.

The rearrangement uses TRBV5-4 and TRBJ2-7; possible D gene TRBD1, 6 bases. Trimming shortened V by 3 bases and J by 2 bases, and 12 bases separated the two germline ends. The CDR3 loop spans 14 amino acids. From germline, CDR1 is SGHNT and CDR2 YYREEE (reference sequence). CDR3 sequence (DNA): TGTGCCAGCAGCTACACAGGGAAAGCCTACGAGCAGTACTTC. Protein product: CASSYTGKAYEQYF.

The table lists this clone with a count of one. J is TRBJ1-3 and V is TRBV11-3; D might be TRBD1 (6 bases). V was trimmed by 5 bases and J by 8 bases, leaving 10 bases between them. Germline V gene sequence: CDR1 SGHNT, CDR2 YENEEA. The CDR3 totals 12 residues. This CDR3 is CASSADSDTIYF. CDR3 in DNA: TGTGCCAGCAGCGCGGACAGCGACACCATATATTTT.

The chain carries TRBV11-2 and TRBJ2-3; D call uncertain. CDR1 is SGHAT, CDR2 FQNNGV, per germline. CDR3 length: 14 amino acids. The V gene lost 5 bases and the J gene lost 2 bases, with 11 bases spanning the gap. The CDR3 sequence is CASSLGWDTDTQYF. The CDR3 DNA reads as TGTGCCAGCAGCCTTGGATGGGACACAGATACGCAGTATTTT.

The chain employs TRBV4-1 and TRBJ1-1; perhaps TRBD1 as D (6 bases). Germline assignment: CDR1 MGHRA and CDR2 YSYEKL. This CDR3 has 14 amino acids. Trimming took 6 bases from V and 0 from J, leaving 11 bases between them. The CDR3 DNA reads as TGCGCCAGCAGGGAGGGACAATTGAACACTGAAGCTTTCTTT. Protein sequence: CASREGQLNTEAFF.

This clone was observed a single time. The chain couples TRBV6-5 to TRBJ1-2; 7 nucleotides line up with TRBD1. The V and J ends lost 10 bases and 7 bases, in that order; junction bases with no gene match: 12. This CDR3 spans 13 amino acids. Germline CDR1 MNHEY, CDR2 SVGAGI. In DNA form, the CDR3 reads TGTGCCACAACAAAGGGACAGTCTCTTGGCTACACCTTC. Its protein is CATTKGQSLGYTF.

This chain connects TRBV6-5 to TRBJ1-2, with D uncertain. Germline V gene data show CDR1 as MNHEY and CDR2 as SVGAGI. This CDR3 comprises 11 residues. V was pared by 6 bases and J by 9 bases, with 11 bases between. The CDR3 loop is CASRIRRRYTF. CDR3 DNA: TGTGCCAGCAGGATTCGGCGCCGCTACACCTTC.

This clone was counted only a few times. This rearrangement joins TRBV10-1 to TRBJ2-2; D not resolved. CDR1 is WNHNN and CDR2 is SYGVQD in the germline V gene (reference sequence). V was pared by 6 bases and J by 3 bases, with 2 bases between. The CDR3 loop spans 11 amino acids. The CDR3 DNA reads TGCGCCAGCAGCCACACCGGGGAGCTGTTTTTT. As protein: CASSHTGELFF.

This chain joins TRBV4-1 and TRBJ1-4, with D possibly being TRBD1 (5 bases). The CDR3 runs to 14 residues. CDR1 and CDR2 from the germline V gene are MGHRA and YSYEKL. V was cut by 4 bases and J by 12 bases, with 18 bases left in between. CDR3 region: CASSLKEAPGELFF. The DNA for the CDR3 is TGCGCCAGCAGCCTAAAGGAGGCCCCGGGGGAACTGTTTTTT.

The V and J genes are TRBV18 and TRBJ1-5, with 7 bases aligning to TRBD1. The ends lost 3 bases at V and 4 bases at J; junction bases unmatched: 6. CDR1 and CDR2 from the germline V gene are KGHSH and LQKENI. The CDR3 covers 15 residues. This CDR3 is CASSPQGQDNQPQHF. DNA of the CDR3: TGTGCCAGCTCACCCCAAGGACAGGATAATCAGCCCCAGCATTTT.

The chain uses TRBV4-2 and TRBJ1-4; TRBD1 agrees at 8 bases. CDR3 length: 14 residues. The ends lost 4 bases at V and 6 bases at J; junction bases unmatched: 4. Germline V CDR1 and CDR2: LGHNA, YNFKEQ. The DNA of the CDR3 is TGTGCCAGCAGCCTACAGGGGGGGGATGAAAAACTGTTTTTT. Translation: CASSLQGGDEKLFF.

The chain carries TRBV6-1 and TRBJ2-2; D possibly corresponds to TRBD1 (6 bases). The germline V gene encodes CDR1 MNHNS and CDR2 SASEGT. Trimming pared 4 bases from V and 3 bases from J, leaving 12 bases between. The length of the CDR3 is 15 residues. CDR3 DNA sequence: TGTGCCAGCAGTGTCCGGACAGCTGACACCGGGGAGCTGTTTTTT. Its translation is CASSVRTADTGELFF.

The chain is built from TRBV23-1 and TRBJ2-4; possibly TRBD1 or TRBD2 for D (5 bases each). TRBV23-1 is classed as an ORF, of uncertain function. Trimming left V 3 bases short and J 0 bases short, with 24 bases between. The CDR3 loop spans 20 amino acids. CDR3 in amino acids: CASSHRTGRQVQPAKNIQYF. In DNA form, the CDR3 reads TGCGCCAGCAGTCATCGGACGGGGCGCCAGGTCCAACCAGCCAAAAACATTCAGTACTTC.

In nucleotides, the CDR3 is TGTGCCAGCAGCTTAGGGCGCGGGGTCGATCGTAATAATGAGCAGTTCTTC. Its translation: CASSLGRGVDRNNEQFF. The rearrangement links TRBV11-2 to TRBJ2-1; possible D gene TRBD2, 6 bases. The CDR3 covers 17 residues. Between the trimmed V and J ends, which lost 1 base and 7 bases, there was a span of 20 bases. In germline, CDR1 is SGHAT, CDR2 FQNNGV. Using reference TRBV11-2 and TRBJ2-1 for the parts outside the CDR3, the full variable domain is EAGVAQSPRYKIIEKRQSVAFWCNPISGHATLYWYQQILGQGPKLLIQFQNNGVVDDSQLPKDRFSAERLKGVDSTLKIQPAKLEDSAVYLCASSLGRGVDRNNEQFFGPGTRLTVL.

This CDR3 reads CATNTPSGTGREKLFF. For the CDR3, the DNA is TGTGCCACCAATACCCCATCCGGGACAGGGCGGGAAAAACTGTTTTTT. The chain joins TRBV15 to TRBJ1-4, with 9 bases that match TRBD1. This CDR3 is 16 amino acids long. CDR1 and CDR2 (germline): LNHNV, YYDKDF (reference sequence). With 7 bases clipped from V and 8 bases from J, the junction kept 14 bases outside the gene matches.

This clone was recorded once. The V call is TRBV12-5, the J call TRBJ2-3, with D unresolved. Trimming shortened V by 1 base and J by 4 bases, and 15 bases separated the two germline ends. This CDR3 is 16 amino acids long. The germline CDR1 and CDR2 sequences are LGHNT and FRNRAP. CDR3 nucleotides: TGTGCTAGTGGTTTGGCCCCCGGCAGCCAGGCAGATACGCAGTATTTT. This codes for CASGLAPGSQADTQYF. The full variable domain, rest sourced from reference TRBV12-5 and TRBJ2-3, is DARVTQTPRHKVTEMGQEVTMRCQPILGHNTVFWYRQTMMQGLELLAYFRNRAPLDDSGMPKDRFSAEMPDATLATLKIQPSEPRDSAVYFCASGLAPGSQADTQYFGPGTRLTVL.

The chain has TRBV7-3 and TRBJ2-2, with a possible D match to TRBD1 (6 bases). This CDR3 has 17 amino acids. Germline V gene data show CDR1 as SGHTA and CDR2 as FQGTGA. V shed 2 bases and J shed 4 bases, with 17 bases lying between them. CDR3 in DNA: TGTGCCAGCAGCTTAGTTGCCGTGGGCAGGGGCACCGGGGAGCTGTTTTTT. Its protein is CASSLVAVGRGTGELFF.

This chain connects TRBV6-1 to TRBJ2-1; D not resolved. The CDR3 has 14 residues. Trimming cost V 4 bases and J 4 bases, with 11 bases left between them. CDR1 is MNHNS, CDR2 SASEGT, per germline. The CDR3 spells CASSARQLYNEQFF. The CDR3, as DNA: TGTGCCAGCAGTGCTAGGCAGCTATACAATGAGCAGTTCTTC.

V is TRBV27 and J is TRBJ2-2, with D uncertain. Trimming took off 3 bases at V and 3 bases at J, with 8 bases between the two ends. Per the germline V gene, CDR1 is MNHEY and CDR2 is SMNVEV (reference sequence). CDR3 length: 14 residues. The DNA of the CDR3 is TGTGCCAGCAGTTTGGGCTCATACACCGGGGAGCTGTTTTTT. Protein sequence: CASSLGSYTGELFF.

This sequence joins TRBV7-9 and TRBJ1-2; D is unresolved. Looked up from germline, CDR1 is SEHNR and CDR2 is FQNEAQ (reference sequence). The CDR3 extends over 13 amino acids. V lost 5 bases, J lost 8 bases, and 15 bases lay in between. CDR3 DNA sequence: TGTGCCAGCAGCCCCCAAGGCGGCGGAGGCTACACCTTC. As protein: CASSPQGGGGYTF.

The CDR3 coding sequence is TGTGCCAGCAGTCCTCAGGGGGTCGGTGAGCAGTTCTTC. Its protein product is CASSPQGVGEQFF. J is TRBJ2-1 and V is TRBV27, with 7 bases matching TRBD1. The CDR3 spans 13 residues. The V gene's germline CDR1 is MNHEY and CDR2 SMNVEV (reference sequence). V lost 5 bases and J lost 9; bases outside the gene matches: 7.